Reported below is one T cell receptor beta chain. Its antigen is not known. What made the TCR beta cDNA was 5'RACE template switching with UMIs. TCRdb re-analyzed the 5' RACE reads; it lists each CDR3 protein once, without DNA. The repertoire table contains under 35,000 distinct CDR3 sequences. Germline CDR1 is DFQATT and CDR2 is SNEGSKA (reference sequence). CDR3 length equals 15 residues. The source of the sample is a study of T cells expressing NK-cell markers. Whole-study findings and limits: In a handful of donors, dominant clonotypes made up roughly 28.3-65% of CD3+CD56-NKG2C+ cells. CD8+ T cells in 5 to 7 donors included dominant NKG2C+ clonotypes at roughly 1.0-8%.

The chain recombines TRBV20-1 with TRBJ1-2; TCRdb returns TRBD1, unconfirmable since there is no DNA. The specimen sequenced was blood T cells: a sorted CD56 or NKG2C T cell subset, CD4+ or CD8+ T cells, or bulk PBMC T cells (not recorded which). The TCR sequence derives from a woman aged 18-70 years in good health. The CDR3 sequence: CSARDLGQDLYGYTF.